Each of the 27 T cell receptor beta chains below was sequenced from the same sample in a study of neurological immune-mediated disorders. Time point of the sample: longitudinal time-point 3. TCRdb reanalysed the 5' RACE reads using MiXCR and keeps one entry per CDR3 protein. The table has about 80,000 distinct CDR3 sequences, approximately 4.3% seen once. What was sequenced was PBMCs. These receptors were collected from a woman in her sixties or seventies with multiple sclerosis.

This clonotype was detected ten times or more. The rearrangement joins TRBV29-1 to TRBJ1-2, with D tentatively TRBD1 (6 bases). Germline V CDR1 and CDR2: SQVTM, ANQGSEA. There are 13 residues in the CDR3. Trimming removed 7 bases from V and 4 bases from J, with 16 bases in between. The DNA for the CDR3 is TGCAGCGGAGGGACCCTAGGGGGCTATGGCTACACCTTC. Translation: CSGGTLGGYGYTF.

This clonotype was observed many times. The rearrangement joins TRBV2 to TRBJ1-5, with TRBD1 identical over 7 bases. The CDR3 runs to 14 residues. Germline V gene sequence: CDR1 SNHLY, CDR2 FYNNEI. Trimming at V came to 5 bases and at J to 4 bases, leaving 5 bases not matched to a gene. The CDR3 sequence: CASSRGTVNQPQHF. As DNA, the CDR3 is TGTGCCAGCAGTCGGGGGACAGTTAATCAGCCCCAGCATTTT.

This clonotype was detected ten times or more. V usage is TRBV12-3 or TRBV12-4 and J usage is TRBJ1-2; the D gene is possibly TRBD1 (6 bases). V shed 3 bases and J shed 8 bases, with 16 bases lying between them. This CDR3 region has 14 residues. The CDR3 region is CASSFGLGASGYTF. For the CDR3, the DNA is TGTGCCAGCAGTTTCGGCCTGGGGGCGAGCGGCTACACCTTC.

This clonotype was seen many times. V is TRBV6-6 and J is TRBJ2-1; D gene unclear. Germline assignment: CDR1 MNHNY and CDR2 SVGAGI (reference sequence). The CDR3 has 15 amino acids. The V gene lost 10 bases and the J gene lost 5 bases, with 21 bases spanning the gap. The CDR3 DNA follows: TGTGCCACCCAAGACTCGGGTCGAGAAAACAATGAGCAGTTCTTC. It encodes CATQDSGRENNEQFF.

In its sample, this clonotype was seen many times. The V call is TRBV5-1, the J call TRBJ1-2; possibly TRBD1 for D (5 bases). The CDR3 spans 13 residues. Germline V lookup: CDR1 SGHRS, CDR2 YFSETQ. V lost 3 bases, J lost 6 bases, and 12 bases lay in between. CDR3 amino acids: CASSSVTDNGYTF. The CDR3 DNA sequence: TGCGCCAGCAGCTCAGTGACAGACAATGGCTACACCTTC.

This clonotype turned up a few times. The chain combines TRBV6-6 with TRBJ1-1; 11 positions match TRBD1. CDR1 MNHNY and CDR2 SVGAGI come from the germline V gene (reference sequence). V lost 4 bases and J lost 3; bases outside the gene matches: 7. CDR3 length equals 16 residues. CDR3 protein: CASSSGTGGRDTEAFF. The CDR3 DNA reads TGTGCCAGCAGTTCCGGGACAGGGGGGCGAGACACTGAAGCTTTCTTT.

The table lists this clonotype with many counts. The rearrangement uses TRBV6-5 and TRBJ1-3; D remains ambiguous. The V end lost 6 bases, the J end lost 0 bases, and 18 bases lay between the germline ends. The V gene's germline CDR1 is MNHEY and CDR2 SVGAGI. CDR3 length: 17 residues. The CDR3 sequence: CASSQDLGRSSGNTIYF. Written as DNA, the CDR3 is TGTGCCAGCAGCCAGGATCTGGGCAGATCCTCTGGAAACACCATATATTTT.

This clonotype was seen many times. V usage is TRBV10-3 and J usage is TRBJ2-3, with D perhaps assigned TRBD1 or TRBD2 (6 bases each). There are 13 residues in the CDR3. V shed 5 bases and J shed 1 base, with 7 bases lying between them. CDR1 is ENHRY and CDR2 is SYGVKD in the germline V gene. CDR3 sequence: CAISRGGTDTQYF. CDR3 in DNA: TGTGCCATCAGTAGGGGGGGCACAGATACGCAGTATTTT.

In its sample, this clonotype was seen many times. V usage is TRBV12-3 or TRBV12-4 and J usage is TRBJ2-7; D possibly corresponds to TRBD1 (6 bases). This CDR3 is 13 amino acids long. The germline V and J ends were trimmed by 5 bases and 2 bases, with 10 bases remaining between them. CDR3 DNA sequence: TGTGCCAGCAGTATACAGGGCCCCTACGAGCAGTACTTC. Encoded protein: CASSIQGPYEQYF.

In this sample, this clonotype turned up many times. The V call is TRBV11-2, the J call TRBJ2-1; D possibly corresponds to TRBD1 (5 bases). Per the germline V gene, CDR1 is SGHAT and CDR2 is FQNNGV. The CDR3 extends over 13 amino acids. Trimming stripped 5 bases from V and 9 bases from J, with 14 bases between. The CDR3 here is CASSQSMGPEQFF. CDR3 nucleotide sequence: TGTGCCAGCAGCCAGTCAATGGGGCCTGAGCAGTTCTTC.

This clonotype was counted many times. V gene TRBV7-9 combines with J gene TRBJ1-1; 7 nucleotides line up with TRBD1. Germline-derived CDR1 and CDR2 are SEHNR and FQNEAQ (reference sequence). Trimming removed 2 bases from V and 6 bases from J; junction bases left unmatched: 9. The CDR3 spans 15 residues. The CDR3 nucleotides read TGTGCCAGCAGCTTACGGCAGGGGGGGAGACCTGAAGCTTTCTTT. Its translation is CASSLRQGGRPEAFF.

This clonotype was detected only a few times. The V gene is TRBV11-2, the J gene TRBJ2-1; 9 nucleotides line up with TRBD2. V lost 0 bases to trimming and J lost 2 bases; unmatched junction nucleotides: 2. This CDR3 has 16 residues. Germline V gives CDR1 SGHAT, CDR2 FQNNGV. The CDR3 nucleotides read TGTGCCAGCAGCTTAGATCTAGCGGGGACCTACAATGAGCAGTTCTTC. It codes for CASSLDLAGTYNEQFF.

This clonotype was observed at least ten times. V gene TRBV3-1 combines with J gene TRBJ1-5; TRBD1 matches 7 bases. Germline trimming cut 4 bases from V and 6 bases from J; bases unmatched to any gene: 0. The CDR3 extends over 12 amino acids. Germline CDR1 reads LGHDT; CDR2 reads YNNKEL (reference sequence). The CDR3 nucleotides are TGTGCCAGCAGCCCAGGGGGTCAGCCCCAGCATTTT. Protein sequence: CASSPGGQPQHF.

This clonotype showed up many times. The rearrangement joins TRBV20-1 to TRBJ2-3; 9 positions agree with TRBD2. This CDR3 region has 14 residues. The V gene end was trimmed by 4 bases and the J gene end by 2 bases; junction bases not matched to a gene: 4. Looked up from germline, CDR1 is DFQATT and CDR2 is SNEGSKA (reference sequence). The CDR3 bases are TGCAGTGCTAAGGGACTAGCTGTCACAGATACGCAGTATTTT. Translating gives CSAKGLAVTDTQYF.

This clonotype was seen many times. The chain is built from TRBV20-1 and TRBJ2-2, with 14 bases lining up with TRBD2. CDR1 is DFQATT and CDR2 is SNEGSKA in the germline V gene (reference sequence). V lost 3 bases, J lost 6 bases, and 12 bases stayed unmatched. The CDR3 extends over 18 amino acids. The DNA for the CDR3 is TGCAGTGCTAGCCGCCCGGGACTAGCGGGGGTTAAGGCCGGGGAGCTGTTTTTT. Translated, it gives CSASRPGLAGVKAGELFF.

Ten or more counts support this clonotype. As DNA, the CDR3 is TGTGCCAGCAGCTGGGGGACACGGAACACTGAAGCTTTCTTT. Protein sequence: CASSWGTRNTEAFF. V gene TRBV5-6 combines with J gene TRBJ1-1; possibly TRBD1 for D (6 bases). V lost 3 bases and J lost 1, with 10 bases in between. Germline CDR1 reads SGHDT; CDR2 reads YYEEEE. This CDR3 spans 14 amino acids. The complete variable domain, with remaining parts taken from reference TRBV5-6 and TRBJ1-1, reads DAGVTQSPTHLIKTRGQQVTLRCSPKSGHDTVSWYQQALGQGPQFIFQYYEEEERQRGNFPDRFSGHQFPNYSSELNVNALLLGDSALYLCASSWGTRNTEAFFGQGTRLTVV.

This clonotype has ten or more counts. This chain joins TRBV7-2 and TRBJ2-7; D possibly uses TRBD1 or TRBD2 (6 bases each). Germline V gene data show CDR1 as SGHTA and CDR2 as FQGNSA. The CDR3 covers 14 residues. V lost 5 bases and J lost 3, with 14 bases in between. CDR3 protein: CASSGRTAFYEQYF. CDR3 bases: TGTGCCAGCAGCGGGAGGACAGCGTTCTACGAGCAGTACTTC.

In its sample, this clonotype was seen many times. The chain combines TRBV6-5 with TRBJ2-3; 13 bases are shared with TRBD2. J lost 0 bases, V lost 6 bases, and 3 bases had no gene match. This CDR3 is 16 amino acids long. Germline V lookup: CDR1 MNHEY, CDR2 SVGAGI. In nucleotides, the CDR3 is TGTGCCAGCAGAGGACTAGCGGGAGTGAGCACAGATACGCAGTATTTT. Its translation is CASRGLAGVSTDTQYF.

This clonotype was seen at least ten times. This rearrangement joins TRBV3-1 to TRBJ1-5; D not certain. With 4 bases removed from V and 4 bases from J, the gap between germline ends came to 8 bases. Germline V gene lookup returns CDR1 LGHDT and CDR2 YNNKEL (reference sequence). CDR3 size: 13 residues. As DNA, the CDR3 is TGTGCCAGCAGCCTGAGGAAGAATCAGCCCCAGCATTTT. Amino acids: CASSLRKNQPQHF.

This clonotype was counted ten times or more. The CDR3 DNA sequence: TGTGCCAGCAGTCTCAGCGGGGGCCCGTATACGCAGTATTTT. Translation gives CASSLSGGPYTQYF. The rearrangement uses TRBV6-5 and TRBJ2-3; 8 positions match TRBD2. The ends lost 5 bases at V and 7 bases at J; junction bases unmatched: 8. This CDR3 contains 14 residues. The V gene's germline CDR1 is MNHEY and CDR2 SVGAGI.

Many counts were recorded for this clonotype. V is TRBV12-3 or TRBV12-4 and J is TRBJ1-4; a possible D gene is TRBD1 (5 bases). The CDR3 covers 13 residues. V lost 5 bases and J lost 5, with 9 bases in between. The CDR3 loop is CASSRGPNEKLFF. DNA for the CDR3: TGTGCCAGCAGTCGGGGACCCAATGAAAAACTGTTTTTT.

This clonotype was detected many times. CDR3 in DNA: TGTGCCAGCTCACCGGACGGGACGGGTCTAGGGACCAAAAACATTCAGTACTTC. Translated, it gives CASSPDGTGLGTKNIQYF. J is TRBJ2-4 and V is TRBV18; tentatively, D is TRBD1 or TRBD2 (5 bases each). This CDR3 has 18 amino acids. Germline loops: CDR1 KGHSH, CDR2 LQKENI. V lost 3 bases and J 2 bases, leaving 20 bases between the germline ends. The full variable domain, in which reference TRBV18 and TRBJ2-4 provide the parts outside the CDR3, is NAGVMQNPRHLVRRRGQEARLRCSPMKGHSHVYWYRQLPEEGLKFMVYLQKENIIDESGMPKERFSAEFPKEGPSILRIQQVVRGDSAAYFCASSPDGTGLGTKNIQYFGAGTRLSVL.

At least ten counts were recorded for this clonotype. This sequence joins TRBV12-3 or TRBV12-4 and TRBJ2-5; D may correspond to TRBD1 or TRBD2 (5 bases each). This CDR3 is built from 15 residues. V was trimmed by 2 bases and J by 4 bases, leaving 14 bases between them. Here the CDR3 DNA reads TGTGCCAGCAGTTTACAGGGACCCCCGGGAGAGACCCAGTACTTC. Encoded protein: CASSLQGPPGETQYF.

Only a few counts were recorded for this clonotype. V usage is TRBV12-3 or TRBV12-4 and J usage is TRBJ1-1; D uncertain. V lost 6 bases and J lost 6, with 14 bases in between. The CDR3 length is 13 residues. CDR3 amino acids: CASRLSDGAEAFF. The DNA for the CDR3 is TGTGCCAGCAGGCTATCGGATGGGGCTGAAGCTTTCTTT.

Ten or more counts support this clonotype. The chain is built from TRBV20-1 and TRBJ1-1; 8 positions match TRBD1. With 6 bases clipped from V and 1 base from J, the junction kept 10 bases outside the gene matches. There are 15 residues in the CDR3. CDR1 is DFQATT and CDR2 is SNEGSKA in the germline V gene (reference sequence). CDR3 sequence reads: CSARRPGTGNTEAFF. The CDR3 DNA follows: TGCAGTGCCCGCCGCCCCGGGACAGGGAACACTGAAGCTTTCTTT.

This clonotype was seen ten or more times. V gene TRBV20-1 combines with J gene TRBJ1-5, with D perhaps matching TRBD1 (6 bases). The CDR3 is 15 residues long. V dropped 4 bases and J dropped 0 bases, with 13 bases sitting between them. Germline loops: CDR1 DFQATT, CDR2 SNEGSKA (reference sequence). Here the CDR3 DNA reads TGCAGTGCTAAGAGGGGGGCATATAGCAATCAGCCCCAGCATTTT. Protein sequence: CSAKRGAYSNQPQHF.

This clonotype was counted ten times or more. V gene TRBV20-1 combines with J gene TRBJ1-1, with a weak D call TRBD1 (6 bases). Deletions cut 7 bases from V and 5 bases from J, with 14 bases between. Germline-derived CDR1 and CDR2 are DFQATT and SNEGSKA (reference sequence). The CDR3 consists of 12 residues. CDR3 sequence reads: CSGYQGSTEAFF. The CDR3 DNA is TGCAGTGGCTACCAGGGGTCGACTGAAGCTTTCTTT.